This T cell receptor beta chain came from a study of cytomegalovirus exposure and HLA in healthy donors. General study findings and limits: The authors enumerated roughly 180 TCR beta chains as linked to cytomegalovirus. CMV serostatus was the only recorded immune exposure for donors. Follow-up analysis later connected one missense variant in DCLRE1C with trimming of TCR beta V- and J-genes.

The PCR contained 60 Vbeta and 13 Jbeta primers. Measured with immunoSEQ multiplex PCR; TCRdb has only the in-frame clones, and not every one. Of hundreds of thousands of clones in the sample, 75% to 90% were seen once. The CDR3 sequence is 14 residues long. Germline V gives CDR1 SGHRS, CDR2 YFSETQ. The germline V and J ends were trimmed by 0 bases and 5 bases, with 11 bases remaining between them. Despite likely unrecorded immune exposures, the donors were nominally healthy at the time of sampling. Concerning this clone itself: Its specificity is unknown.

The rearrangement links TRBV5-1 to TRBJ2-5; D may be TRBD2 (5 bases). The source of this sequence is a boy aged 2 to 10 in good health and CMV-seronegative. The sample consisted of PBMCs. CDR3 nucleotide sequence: TGCGCCAGCAGCTTGGCGGTCCGCGGGGAGACCCAGTACTTC. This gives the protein CASSLAVRGETQYF.